The T cell receptor beta chain described here comes from a study of blood T cells in healthy people across ages. The study, taken as a whole, reports: Measured against age, TCR beta diversity per million T cells decreased in a roughly linear manner. Greater diversity and more naive CD4+ cells were seen in long-lived donors than in aged donors.

In germline, CDR1 is SGHTA, CDR2 FQGTGA. The junction had 7 bases not matched to a gene; V was cut back by 2 bases and J by 4 bases. This CDR3 is built from 15 residues. Healthy Caucasian individuals from Russia aged roughly 6 to 90 served as donors. Each sample gave at least 6.5 million isolated PBMCs. Comment on this clonotype: Its target is not known.

Next came a second PCR, run for roughly 6 to 11 cycles, which used a sample-barcoded 5' primer along with a J-beta primer mix. TCRdb reprocessed the 5' RACE reads via MiXCR and lists one record per CDR3 protein. The profile shows 780,000 or so distinct CDR3 sequences, roughly three fifths of them singletons. The sequence was collected from a man aged 35 to 55 in good health. The sample comprised blood. This chain joins TRBV7-3 and TRBJ1-1; 7 bases are shared with TRBD1. The CDR3 coding sequence is TGTGCCAGCAGCTTAGAGGGGGCGGTCGTCACTGAAGCTTTCTTT. It is translated as CASSLEGAVVTEAFF.